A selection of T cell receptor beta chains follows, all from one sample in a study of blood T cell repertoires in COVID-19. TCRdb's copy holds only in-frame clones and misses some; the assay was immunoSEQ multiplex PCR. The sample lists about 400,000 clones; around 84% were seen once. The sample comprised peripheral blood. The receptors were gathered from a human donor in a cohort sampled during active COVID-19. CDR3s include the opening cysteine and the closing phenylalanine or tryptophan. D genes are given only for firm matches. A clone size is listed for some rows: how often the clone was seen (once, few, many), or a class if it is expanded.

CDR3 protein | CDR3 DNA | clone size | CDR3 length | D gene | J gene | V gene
CASSQWAEPNQPQHF | TGCGCCAGCAGCCAATGGGCAGAGCCCAATCAGCCCCAGCATTTT | NA | 15 | NA | TRBJ1-5 | TRBV4-1
CASSLTGNYGYTF | TGTGCCAGCAGTTTAACAGGGAACTATGGCTACACCTTC | once | 13 | NA | TRBJ1-2 | TRBV6-5
CSASSLGVYEQYF | TGCAGTGCTAGTTCTCTCGGGGTCTACGAGCAGTACTTC | NA | 13 | NA | TRBJ2-7 | TRBV20-1
CASSFQGTYSPLHF | TGTGCCAGCAGCTTTCAGGGCACCTATTCACCCCTCCACTTT | NA | 14 | NA | TRBJ1-6 | TRBV7-2
CATSVGFQRETLTGELFF | TGTGCCACCTCGGTGGGGTTTCAGCGGGAAACCCTCACCGGGGAGCTGTTTTTT | NA | 18 | TRBD2 | TRBJ2-2 | TRBV24-1
CASSFGGSSYEQYF | TGCGCCAGCAGCTTCGGCGGGTCATCCTACGAGCAGTACTTC | NA | 14 | NA | TRBJ2-7 | TRBV5-1
CASRPRDYRPPDEQFF | TGTGCCAGCAGACCACGGGACTACCGACCGCCGGATGAGCAGTTCTTC | NA | 16 | TRBD2 | TRBJ2-1 | TRBV27
CASSLNPGQSAGELFF | TGTGCCAGCAGCTTAAACCCGGGACAGTCGGCCGGGGAGCTGTTTTTT | NA | 16 | TRBD1 | TRBJ2-2 | TRBV11-2
CASSLQRRALYGYTF | TGTGCCAGCAGCCTCCAACGCAGGGCTCTCTATGGCTACACCTTC | NA | 15 | NA | TRBJ1-2 | TRBV6-5
CASSLGQGGGNTIYF | TGTGCCAGCAGCTTGGGGCAGGGGGGTGGAAACACCATATATTTT | NA | 15 | TRBD1 | TRBJ1-3 | TRBV5-5
CASSSYAGPYSNQPQHF | TGTGCCAGCAGCTCGTATGCGGGACCTTATAGCAATCAGCCCCAGCATTTT | NA | 17 | NA | TRBJ1-5 | TRBV7-2
CASSLTGQGSYEQYF | TGTGCCAGCAGTCTTACGGGACAGGGGAGTTACGAGCAGTACTTC | NA | 15 | TRBD1 | TRBJ2-7 | TRBV28
CSASNDRGNTEAFF | TGCAGTGCTAGTAACGACAGGGGGAACACTGAAGCTTTCTTT | NA | 14 | TRBD1 | TRBJ1-1 | TRBV20-1
CASSPGVGTEAFF | TGCGCCAGCAGTCCCGGGGTTGGCACTGAAGCTTTCTTT | NA | 13 | NA | TRBJ1-1 | TRBV5-1
CASSQDSGQDFYGYTF | TGCGCCAGCAGCCAAGATAGTGGGCAGGACTTCTATGGCTACACCTTC | NA | 16 | NA | TRBJ1-2 | TRBV4-1
CASSPIGGQENTEAFF | TGTGCCAGCTCACCGATTGGGGGACAGGAAAACACTGAAGCTTTCTTT | NA | 16 | TRBD1 | TRBJ1-1 | TRBV18
CASSMGQGMAGELFF | TGCGCCAGCAGCATGGGACAGGGTATGGCCGGGGAGCTGTTTTTT | NA | 15 | TRBD1 | TRBJ2-2 | TRBV5-1
CASSLIGTPREQEAFF | TGTGCCAGCAGTCTCATCGGGACACCTAGGGAACAAGAAGCTTTCTTT | NA | 16 | NA | TRBJ1-1 | TRBV27
CASSLRTGSNQPQHF | TGCGCCAGCAGCTTGAGGACGGGAAGCAATCAGCCCCAGCATTTT | NA | 15 | NA | TRBJ1-5 | TRBV5-1
CASSDSIIVGRRSSYNEQFF | TGTGCCAGCAGTGACTCGATTATCGTAGGGAGGCGGAGCTCCTACAATGAGCAGTTCTTC | NA | 20 | NA | TRBJ2-1 | TRBV6-4
CASSHIPRDIINEKLFF | TGTGCCAGCAGCCATATCCCCCGAGACATTATTAATGAAAAACTGTTTTTT | NA | 17 | NA | TRBJ1-4 | TRBV3-1/TRBV3-2
CASSEASTVIGVEQYF | TGTGCCAGCAGTGAAGCTTCGACAGTTATTGGAGTCGAGCAGTACTTC | NA | 16 | NA | TRBJ2-7 | TRBV2
CASSPDPDRINTEAFF | TGTGCCAGCAGCCCGGACCCAGACAGGATAAACACTGAAGCTTTCTTT | NA | 16 | NA | TRBJ1-1 | TRBV5-5
CASSLVLAGDNEQFF | TGTGCCAGCAGCTTAGTGCTAGCGGGGGACAATGAGCAGTTCTTC | NA | 15 | TRBD2 | TRBJ2-1 | TRBV7-9
CASRSLLAGGPDEQFF | TGTGCCAGCAGATCACTTTTAGCGGGAGGGCCTGATGAGCAGTTCTTC | NA | 16 | TRBD2 | TRBJ2-1 | TRBV25-1
CAWSQGLQGHTEAFF | TGTGCCTGGTCCCAAGGCTTACAGGGACACACTGAAGCTTTCTTT | NA | 15 | NA | TRBJ1-1 | TRBV30
CASSQTGLRLFF | TGTGCCAGCAGTCAAACAGGGCTACGACTGTTTTTT | NA | 12 | NA | TRBJ1-4 | TRBV2
CASSSSGKLAGGRSNEQFF | TGTGCCAGCAGCTCCTCAGGGAAGCTAGCGGGGGGGCGTTCCAATGAGCAGTTCTTC | NA | 19 | TRBD2 | TRBJ2-1 | TRBV7-2
CASSQDPGLDLSNEQFF | TGTGCCAGCAGCCAAGATCCTGGTCTAGATTTAAGCAATGAGCAGTTCTTC | NA | 17 | NA | TRBJ2-1 | TRBV4-2
CASSFRGSGTEAFF | TGCGCCAGCAGCTTCAGGGGCTCGGGCACTGAAGCTTTCTTT | NA | 14 | NA | TRBJ1-1 | TRBV5-1
CASSLGLAGIGETQYF | TGTGCCAGCAGCTTAGGACTAGCGGGGATCGGGGAGACCCAGTACTTC | NA | 16 | TRBD2 | TRBJ2-5 | TRBV7-8
CASSLDRARTNTQYF | TGTGCCAGTAGCCTGGACAGGGCGAGAACAAATACGCAGTATTTT | NA | 15 | TRBD1 | TRBJ2-3 | TRBV19
CATRPVDRGDTIYF | TGTGCCACCCGACCCGTTGACAGGGGAGACACCATATATTTT | NA | 14 | TRBD1 | TRBJ1-3 | TRBV6-6
CASSLDGQEYEQYF | TGCGCCAGCAGCTTGGATGGACAGGAGTACGAGCAGTACTTC | few | 14 | TRBD1 | TRBJ2-7 | TRBV5-1
CASSLVVSGGNGYTF | TGTGCCAGCAGCTTAGTGGTTTCGGGGGGTAATGGCTACACCTTC | NA | 15 | NA | TRBJ1-2 | TRBV7-9
CASSQGRGYTF | TGTGCCAGCAGCCAAGGGAGGGGCTACACCTTC | NA | 11 | NA | TRBJ1-2 | TRBV4-2
CASSLRSGGAFEQFF | TGTGCCAGCAGTTTAAGAAGCGGGGGGGCCTTTGAGCAGTTCTTC | NA | 15 | TRBD2 | TRBJ2-1 | TRBV7-3
CASRDSLYQQYF | TGTGCCAGTCGGGACTCCCTTTACCAGCAGTACTTC | NA | 12 | NA | TRBJ2-7 | TRBV19
CASSTKHGGVDGYTF | TGTGCCAGCAGTACAAAGCACGGGGGGGTAGATGGCTACACCTTC | once | 15 | NA | TRBJ1-2 | TRBV2
CASSFLNTQYF | TGTGCCAGCAGCTTTTTAAATACGCAGTATTTT | NA | 11 | NA | TRBJ2-3 | TRBV5-6
CASNAKGQGFYEQYF | TGTGCCAGCAACGCAAAGGGACAGGGATTCTACGAGCAGTACTTC | NA | 15 | TRBD1 | TRBJ2-7 | TRBV3-1/TRBV3-2
CASSARAGGANTGELFF | TGTGCCAGCAGTGCGAGAGCGGGAGGGGCGAACACCGGGGAGCTGTTTTTT | NA | 17 | TRBD2 | TRBJ2-2 | TRBV28
CASSQEGGAGSSPLHF | TGTGCCAGCAGCCAAGAAGGTGGGGCAGGTAGTTCACCCCTCCACTTT | NA | 16 | NA | TRBJ1-6 | TRBV4-2
CASRPFLVGEQYF | TGTGCCAGCAGGCCATTCCTAGTAGGAGAGCAGTACTTC | NA | 13 | NA | TRBJ2-7 | TRBV2
CASSATGGSGKLFF | TGTGCCAGCAGTGCCACAGGGGGCTCTGGAAAACTGTTTTTT | NA | 14 | TRBD1 | TRBJ1-4 | TRBV2